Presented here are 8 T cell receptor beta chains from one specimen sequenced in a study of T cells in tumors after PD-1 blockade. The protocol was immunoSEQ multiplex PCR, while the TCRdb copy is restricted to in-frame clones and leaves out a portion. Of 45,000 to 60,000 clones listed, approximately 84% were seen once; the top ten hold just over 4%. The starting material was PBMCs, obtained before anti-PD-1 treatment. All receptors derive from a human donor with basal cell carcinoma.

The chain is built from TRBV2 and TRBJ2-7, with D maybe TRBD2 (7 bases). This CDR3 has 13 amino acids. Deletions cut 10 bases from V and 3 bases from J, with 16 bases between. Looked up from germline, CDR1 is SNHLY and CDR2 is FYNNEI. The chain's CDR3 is CATEGGGNYEQYF. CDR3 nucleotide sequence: TGTGCCACCGAGGGAGGGGGGAACTACGAGCAGTACTTC.

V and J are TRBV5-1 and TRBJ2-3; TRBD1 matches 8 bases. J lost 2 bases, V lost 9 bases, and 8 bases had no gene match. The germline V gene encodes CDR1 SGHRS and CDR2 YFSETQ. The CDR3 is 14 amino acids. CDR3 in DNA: TGCGCCAATCCACCGGGACAGGCCACAGATACGCAGTATTTT. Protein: CANPPGQATDTQYF.

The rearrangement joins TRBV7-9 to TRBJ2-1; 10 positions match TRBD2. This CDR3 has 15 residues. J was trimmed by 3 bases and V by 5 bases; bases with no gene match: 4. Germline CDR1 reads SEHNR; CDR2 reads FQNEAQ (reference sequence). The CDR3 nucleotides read TGTGCCAGCAGCCCCATAGCGGGGGGCTACAATGAGCAGTTCTTC. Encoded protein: CASSPIAGGYNEQFF.

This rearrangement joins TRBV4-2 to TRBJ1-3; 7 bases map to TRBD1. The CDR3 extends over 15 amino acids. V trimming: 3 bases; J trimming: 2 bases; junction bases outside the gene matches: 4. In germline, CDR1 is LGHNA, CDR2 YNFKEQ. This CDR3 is CASSQTGQAGNTIYF. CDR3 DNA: TGTGCCAGCAGCCAGACAGGACAGGCTGGAAACACCATATATTTT.

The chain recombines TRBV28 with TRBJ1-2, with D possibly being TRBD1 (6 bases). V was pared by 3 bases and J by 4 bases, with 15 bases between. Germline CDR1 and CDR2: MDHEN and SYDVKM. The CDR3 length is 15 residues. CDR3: CASSFPTGTSYGYTF. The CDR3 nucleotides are TGTGCCAGCAGTTTTCCCACAGGGACGAGCTATGGCTACACCTTC.

For the CDR3, the DNA is TGCGCCAGCAGCTTGGTGTGGGGGGAGGGAAATGAGCAGTTCTTC. This encodes CASSLVWGEGNEQFF. The chain combines TRBV5-1 with TRBJ2-1; 7 bases match TRBD2. The germline CDR1 and CDR2 sequences are SGHRS and YFSETQ. This CDR3 has 15 amino acids. With 0 bases clipped from V and 7 bases from J, the junction kept 7 bases outside the gene matches.

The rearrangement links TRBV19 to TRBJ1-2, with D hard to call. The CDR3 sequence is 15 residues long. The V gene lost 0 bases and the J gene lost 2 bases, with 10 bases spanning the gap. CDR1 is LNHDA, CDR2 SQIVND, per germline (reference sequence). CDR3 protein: CASSIDGVMNYGYTF. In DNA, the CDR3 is TGTGCCAGTAGTATAGACGGGGTTATGAACTATGGCTACACCTTC.

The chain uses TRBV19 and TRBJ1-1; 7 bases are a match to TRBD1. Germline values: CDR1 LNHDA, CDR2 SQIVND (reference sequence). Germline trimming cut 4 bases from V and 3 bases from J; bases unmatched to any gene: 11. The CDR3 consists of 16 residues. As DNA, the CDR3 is TGTGCCAGTAGTACTAGAACAGACAGGGTTGACACTGAAGCTTTCTTT. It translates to CASSTRTDRVDTEAFF.